This entry features one T cell receptor (beta chain) sequence. The length of the CDR3 is 14 residues. V lost 7 bases to trimming and J lost 7 bases; unmatched junction nucleotides: 8. Per the germline V gene, CDR1 is ENHRY and CDR2 is SYGVKD. This record comes from a study of T-cell reconstitution after alpha-beta-depleted transplantation in children. The authors prepared the TCRbeta library with unique molecular identifiers. TCRdb re-derived calls from the PCR reads in MiXCR, one entry per CDR3 protein. The sample lists some 120,000 distinct CDR3 sequences; approximately 8.7% were seen once. This chain joins TRBV10-3 and TRBJ2-2, with TRBD1 identical over 8 bases. This TCR came from a girl in the first two years of life who had a stem cell transplant for combined immunodeficiency, so the T cells may come from the graft donor. The input for sequencing was PBMCs, mostly from graft donor cells, taken 180 days after TCRalphabeta/CD19-depleted stem cell transplant. The CDR3 spells CAINPGGVSGELFF. The CDR3 coding sequence is TGTGCCATCAACCCAGGGGGCGTAAGCGGGGAGCTGTTTTTT.